What follows are 27 T cell receptor beta chains derived from one specimen sequenced in a study of T-cell memory formation after mild COVID-19. TCRdb reprocessed the 5' RACE reads with MiXCR, giving one entry per CDR3 protein. Of some 350,000 distinct CDR3 sequences detected, about a sixth appear once; the ten largest clones hold 20% to 25%. Sequenced sample: PBMCs or a T cell subset sorted from them (not recorded which). These receptors were taken from a man aged 18 to 29 who had mild COVID-19 (a few samples of this study predate the infection). Cell type and time point are not known.

This clonotype was seen only once. This chain connects TRBV10-3 to TRBJ2-7; TRBD1 or TRBD2 may be the D gene (5 bases each). The CDR3 has 14 residues. V was trimmed by 6 bases and J by 5 bases, leaving 17 bases between them. Germline CDR1 and CDR2: ENHRY and SYGVKD. The CDR3 loop is CAISPGAGVDEQYF. In DNA, the CDR3 is TGTGCCATCAGCCCCGGGGCGGGTGTAGACGAGCAGTACTTC.

This clonotype has more than one count but fewer than ten. The CDR3 is CASSPFGRSLYGYTF. DNA for the CDR3: TGTGCCAGCAGCCCTTTTGGGCGGAGCCTTTATGGCTACACCTTC. The chain combines TRBV7-9 with TRBJ1-2; D unresolved. The CDR3 sequence is 15 residues long. Trimming stripped 5 bases from V and 5 bases from J, with 18 bases between. Germline values: CDR1 SEHNR, CDR2 FQNEAQ (reference sequence).

This clonotype was observed a handful of times. The chain couples TRBV29-1 to TRBJ1-1; D remains unclear. The germline gives CDR1 SQVTM, CDR2 ANQGSEA. This CDR3 has 11 amino acids. The CDR3 bases are TGCGTGAGCATAATGAACACTGAAGCTTTCTTT. Its protein product is CVSIMNTEAFF.

In DNA, the CDR3 is TGTGCCAGCAGCCCCCGACTAGCGGGGAGGACAGATACGCAGTATTTT. It yields the protein CASSPRLAGRTDTQYF. The gene calls are TRBV7-2 and TRBJ2-3, with 11 positions matching TRBD2. The CDR3 is made up of 16 amino acids. Trimming removed 5 bases from V and 3 bases from J; junction bases left unmatched: 7. Germline V gene lookup returns CDR1 SGHTA and CDR2 FQGNSA.

V gene TRBV20-1 combines with J gene TRBJ2-7, with D uncertain. The CDR3 runs 13 residues. Germline V lookup: CDR1 DFQATT, CDR2 SNEGSKA (reference sequence). The V end was cut by 0 bases, the J end by 3 bases, with 9 bases between. CDR3 bases: TGCAGTGCTAGAGATCGGTCAGGCTACGAGCAGTACGTC. It specifies CSARDRSGYEQYV.

This chain uses TRBV2 with TRBJ2-7; 10 nucleotides match TRBD1. Trimming removed 8 bases from V and 1 base from J; junction bases left unmatched: 8. Germline-derived CDR1 and CDR2 are SNHLY and FYNNEI. The CDR3 spans 15 residues. This chain's CDR3 is CASGRGQGPSYEQYF. The CDR3 coding sequence is TGTGCCAGCGGCAGGGGACAGGGGCCTTCCTACGAGCAGTACTTC. Variable domain in full (rest from reference TRBV2 and TRBJ2-7): EPEVTQTPSHQVTQMGQEVILRCVPISNHLYFYWYRQILGQKVEFLVSFYNNEISEKSEIFDDQFSVERPDGSNFTLKIRSTKLEDSAMYFCASGRGQGPSYEQYFGPGTRLTVT.

The V gene is TRBV7-2, the J gene TRBJ2-5; no reliable D call. Germline values: CDR1 SGHTA, CDR2 FQGNSA. V lost 1 base to trimming and J lost 2 bases, with 8 bases between them. The CDR3 contains 14 residues. CDR3 sequence: CASSLGRWQETQYF. CDR3 nucleotide sequence: TGTGCCAGCAGCTTAGGCAGATGGCAAGAGACCCAGTACTTC. Full variable domain (remainder filled in from reference TRBV7-2 and TRBJ2-5): GAGVSQSPSNKVTEKGKDVELRCDPISGHTALYWYRQSLGQGLEFLIYFQGNSAPDKSGLPSDRFSAERTGGSVSTLTIQRTQQEDSAVYLCASSLGRWQETQYFGPGTRLLVL.

The sample holds many counts of this clonotype. The rearrangement uses TRBV6-5 and TRBJ2-5; D unresolved. The CDR3 has 13 residues. Germline V lookup: CDR1 MNHEY, CDR2 SVGAGI. Trimming stripped 4 bases from V and 2 bases from J, with 8 bases between. In DNA form, the CDR3 reads TGTGCCAGCAGTTTAAACAGTCAAGAGACCCAGTACTTC. It is translated as CASSLNSQETQYF.

This clonotype was counted a few times. The chain carries TRBV2 and TRBJ2-2; 7 bases line up with TRBD1. Germline CDR1 SNHLY, CDR2 FYNNEI. V shed 6 bases, J shed 4 bases, and the junction held 5 bases outside the gene matches. This CDR3 contains 14 residues. For the CDR3, the DNA is TGTGCCAGCAGGCAGACAGGGAGCACCGGGGAGCTGTTTTTT. It codes for CASRQTGSTGELFF.

Only a few counts were recorded for this clonotype. The chain joins TRBV20-1 to TRBJ2-7, with 14 bases aligning to TRBD2. This CDR3 comprises 15 residues. V shed 6 bases, J shed 2 bases, and the junction held 6 bases outside the gene matches. Germline V lookup: CDR1 DFQATT, CDR2 SNEGSKA (reference sequence). The CDR3 loop is CSAAGLAGATYEQYV. DNA for the CDR3: TGCAGTGCCGCGGGACTAGCGGGGGCGACCTACGAGCAGTACGTC.

This clonotype was counted many times. V usage is TRBV5-1 and J usage is TRBJ2-1; 10 bases align to TRBD2. V lost 4 bases, J lost 3 bases, and 10 bases stayed unmatched. The CDR3 runs 17 residues. In germline, CDR1 is SGHRS, CDR2 YFSETQ. The CDR3 nucleotides are TGCGCCAGCAGCGCCCTCGTCCAGCGGGGGGGCTACAATGAGCAGTTCTTC. This translates into CASSALVQRGGYNEQFF.

The chain is built from TRBV7-3 and TRBJ2-1; maybe TRBD2 (5 bases). The CDR3 runs 12 residues. The V gene's germline CDR1 is SGHTA and CDR2 FQGTGA. Trimming removed 3 bases from V and 7 bases from J, with 7 bases in between. The CDR3 sequence is CASSFSGNEQFF. Here the CDR3 DNA reads TGTGCCAGCAGCTTCTCGGGGAATGAGCAGTTCTTC. Looking up the rest from reference TRBV7-3 and TRBJ2-1 gives the full variable domain: GAGVSQTPSNKVTEKGKYVELRCDPISGHTALYWYRQSLGQGPEFLIYFQGTGAADDSGLPNDRFFAVRPEGSVSTLKIQRTERGDSAVYLCASSFSGNEQFFGPGTRLTVL.

This clonotype was detected a few times. V and J are TRBV7-9 and TRBJ1-1; 7 bases match TRBD1. From germline, CDR1 is SEHNR and CDR2 FQNEAQ (reference sequence). The CDR3 is 14 residues long. V dropped 1 base and J dropped 4; count of bases not matched to a gene: 3. This CDR3 is CASSLGGGFTEAFF. CDR3 in DNA: TGTGCCAGCAGCTTAGGAGGGGGCTTCACTGAAGCTTTCTTT.

The rearrangement uses TRBV9 and TRBJ2-5; D is tentatively TRBD1 or TRBD2 (6 bases each). Trimming removed 0 bases at V and 5 bases at J, with 23 bases between. Per the germline V gene, CDR1 is SGDLS and CDR2 is YYNGEE. CDR3 length equals 18 residues. The CDR3 reads CASSVAGTLSARGETQYF. The CDR3 bases are TGTGCCAGCAGCGTAGCCGGGACTCTCTCCGCTAGGGGGGAGACCCAGTACTTC.

The chain joins TRBV5-1 to TRBJ1-1, with D hard to call. The CDR3 has 15 residues. V lost 1 base to trimming and J lost 3 bases, with 13 bases between them. CDR1 is SGHRS and CDR2 is YFSETQ in the germline V gene. The CDR3 DNA reads TGCGCCAGCAGCTTGCCGGGGATGCCGCACACTGAAGCTTTCTTT. Amino acid sequence: CASSLPGMPHTEAFF.

The gene calls are TRBV11-3 and TRBJ2-3; D is unresolved. Looked up from germline, CDR1 is SGHNT and CDR2 is YENEEA. Between the trimmed V and J ends, which lost 3 bases and 3 bases, there was a span of 13 bases. This CDR3 contains 15 residues. CDR3 bases: TGTGCCAGCAGCTTGGGCACCTCCGAAACAGATACGCAGTATTTT. Encoded protein: CASSLGTSETDTQYF.

The chain recombines TRBV7-2 with TRBJ2-1; unclear D gene. V was cut by 5 bases and J by 10 bases, with 18 bases left in between. The CDR3 consists of 14 residues. The germline V gene encodes CDR1 SGHTA and CDR2 FQGNSA. CDR3 protein: CASSPTFWGKEQFF. The CDR3 nucleotides are TGTGCCAGCAGCCCGACCTTTTGGGGTAAGGAGCAGTTCTTC.

The rearrangement joins TRBV18 to TRBJ2-5; D remains ambiguous. V was shortened by 3 bases and J by 1 base, with 9 bases between the two germline ends. The CDR3 loop spans 14 amino acids. Germline V gives CDR1 KGHSH, CDR2 LQKENI. The CDR3 bases are TGTGCCAGCTCACCCCTCTCCGGCCAAGAGACCCAGTACTTC. It translates to CASSPLSGQETQYF. Looking up the rest from reference TRBV18 and TRBJ2-5 gives the full variable domain: NAGVMQNPRHLVRRRGQEARLRCSPMKGHSHVYWYRQLPEEGLKFMVYLQKENIIDESGMPKERFSAEFPKEGPSILRIQQVVRGDSAAYFCASSPLSGQETQYFGPGTRLLVL.

The CDR3 loop reads CASRSAPGQGTYEQYF. The CDR3 DNA reads as TGTGCCAGCAGATCAGCCCCGGGACAGGGGACCTACGAGCAGTACTTC. The rearrangement joins TRBV12-3 or TRBV12-4 to TRBJ2-7, with TRBD1 matching over 10 bases. The CDR3 sequence is 16 residues long. V shed 6 bases, J shed 2 bases, and the junction held 10 bases outside the gene matches.

This clonotype was seen ten or more times. V is TRBV7-2 and J is TRBJ1-1; 7 positions agree with TRBD1. This CDR3 contains 13 residues. CDR1 is SGHTA, CDR2 FQGNSA, per germline. The V gene end was trimmed by 6 bases and the J gene end by 3 bases; junction bases not matched to a gene: 4. As DNA, the CDR3 is TGTGCCAGCAGTCGACAGGGATACACTGAAGCTTTCTTT. It translates to CASSRQGYTEAFF.

This clonotype appeared many times. The rearrangement uses TRBV4-1 and TRBJ2-2; the D gene is possibly TRBD1 (5 bases). Germline lookup yields CDR1 MGHRA and CDR2 YSYEKL. The CDR3 has 17 residues. V dropped 1 base and J dropped 9 bases, with 21 bases sitting between them. The CDR3 loop reads CASSQGTGSQVGWELFF. The CDR3, as DNA: TGCGCCAGCAGCCAAGGAACAGGCAGTCAAGTTGGTTGGGAGCTGTTTTTT.

Many counts were recorded for this clonotype. The rearrangement uses TRBV5-5 and TRBJ2-1; TRBD1 might be the D (6 bases). V lost 3 bases, J lost 4 bases, and 14 bases lay in between. The CDR3 is 15 residues long. Germline loops: CDR1 SGHKS, CDR2 YYEKEE (reference sequence). The CDR3 sequence is CASSSQGFQYNEQFF. In nucleotides, the CDR3 is TGTGCCAGCAGCTCACAGGGTTTTCAGTACAATGAGCAGTTCTTC.

The genes are TRBV4-3 and TRBJ2-1, with D maybe TRBD2 (6 bases). CDR3 size: 15 residues. Germline V CDR1 and CDR2: LGHNA, YSLEER. The V end lost 4 bases, the J end lost 8 bases, and 18 bases lay between the germline ends. This CDR3 is CASSRWTGGDHEQFF. Here the CDR3 DNA reads TGCGCCAGCAGCCGGTGGACTGGAGGGGACCATGAGCAGTTCTTC.

This clonotype was seen many times. V gene TRBV6-5 combines with J gene TRBJ2-2, with D perhaps TRBD1 or TRBD2 (5 bases each). This CDR3 contains 16 residues. V lost 6 bases to trimming and J lost 3 bases, with 17 bases between them. CDR1 MNHEY and CDR2 SVGAGI come from the germline V gene. The CDR3 loop is CASRPVGGRYTGELFF. The CDR3 DNA is TGTGCCAGCAGGCCCGTTGGGGGACGGTACACCGGGGAGCTGTTTTTT.

V gene TRBV12-3 or TRBV12-4 combines with J gene TRBJ2-7, with TRBD1 identical over 8 bases. The CDR3 spans 14 residues. V lost 4 bases, J lost 5 bases, and 7 bases stayed unmatched. CDR3 nucleotide sequence: TGTGCCAGCAGTTCGACAGGGGCGAAGCACGAGCAGTACTTC. This codes for CASSSTGAKHEQYF.

This clonotype was seen repeatedly, ten times or more. The chain links TRBV5-1 to TRBJ2-2; D is perhaps TRBD2 (5 bases). Looked up from germline, CDR1 is SGHRS and CDR2 is YFSETQ. There are 15 residues in the CDR3. Trimming left V 0 bases short and J 4 bases short, with 10 bases between. The chain's CDR3 is CASSLGTLSTGELFF. DNA of the CDR3: TGCGCCAGCAGCTTGGGGACTCTAAGCACCGGGGAGCTGTTTTTT.

This clonotype was detected a few times. The CDR3 DNA is TGTGCCAGCAGCCAAGGGGCACAGATGAATCAGCCCCAGCATTTT. It translates to CASSQGAQMNQPQHF. J is TRBJ1-5 and V is TRBV3-1; D remains unclear. The CDR3 runs to 15 residues. Deletions cut 1 base from V and 4 bases from J, with 11 bases between. Germline CDR1 LGHDT, CDR2 YNNKEL (reference sequence).